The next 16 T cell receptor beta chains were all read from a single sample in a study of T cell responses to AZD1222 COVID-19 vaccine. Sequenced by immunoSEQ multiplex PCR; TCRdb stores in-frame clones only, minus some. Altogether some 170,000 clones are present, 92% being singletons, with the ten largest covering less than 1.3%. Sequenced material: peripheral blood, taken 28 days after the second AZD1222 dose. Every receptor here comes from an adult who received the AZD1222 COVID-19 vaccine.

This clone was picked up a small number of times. CDR3 in amino acids: CASSSLQGGNTEAFF. DNA of the CDR3: TGTGCCAGTAGTTCTCTCCAGGGGGGGAACACTGAAGCTTTCTTT. This chain uses TRBV19 with TRBJ1-1, with 7 nucleotides matching TRBD1. Germline assignment: CDR1 LNHDA and CDR2 SQIVND (reference sequence). With 5 bases clipped from V and 1 base from J, the junction kept 7 bases outside the gene matches. There are 15 residues in the CDR3. The full variable domain, its missing parts supplied by reference TRBV19 and TRBJ1-1, is DGGITQSPKYLFRKEGQNVTLSCEQNLNHDAMYWYRQDPGQGLRLIYYSQIVNDFQKGDIAEGYSVSREKKESFPLTVTSAQKNPTAFYLCASSSLQGGNTEAFFGQGTRLTVV.

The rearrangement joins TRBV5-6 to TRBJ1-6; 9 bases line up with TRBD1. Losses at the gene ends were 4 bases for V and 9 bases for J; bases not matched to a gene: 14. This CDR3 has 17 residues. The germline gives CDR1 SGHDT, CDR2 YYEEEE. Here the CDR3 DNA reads TGTGCCAGCAGCCAAGGGACAGGGATTGCGTTTGGTTCACCCCTCCACTTT. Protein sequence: CASSQGTGIAFGSPLHF.

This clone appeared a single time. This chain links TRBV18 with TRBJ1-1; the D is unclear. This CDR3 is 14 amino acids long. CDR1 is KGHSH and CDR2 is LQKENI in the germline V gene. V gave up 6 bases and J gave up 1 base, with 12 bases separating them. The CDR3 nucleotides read TGTGCCAGCTCTGCCTCCTCGGGGAACACTGAAGCTTTCTTT. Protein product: CASSASSGNTEAFF.

The CDR3 DNA reads TGCGCCAGCAGCTTGGGAGTCCCCCCGGAGCAGTTCTTC. The encoded protein is CASSLGVPPEQFF. This chain connects TRBV5-1 to TRBJ2-1, with D hard to call. V dropped 0 bases and J dropped 10 bases, with 11 bases sitting between them. The CDR3 is 13 amino acids. Germline V gene sequence: CDR1 SGHRS, CDR2 YFSETQ.

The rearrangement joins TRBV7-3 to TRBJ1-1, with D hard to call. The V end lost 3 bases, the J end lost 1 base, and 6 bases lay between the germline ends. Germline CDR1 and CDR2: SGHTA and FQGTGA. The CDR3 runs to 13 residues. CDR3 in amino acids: CASSLHQNTEAFF. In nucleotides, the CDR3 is TGTGCCAGCAGCTTGCACCAGAACACTGAAGCTTTCTTT.

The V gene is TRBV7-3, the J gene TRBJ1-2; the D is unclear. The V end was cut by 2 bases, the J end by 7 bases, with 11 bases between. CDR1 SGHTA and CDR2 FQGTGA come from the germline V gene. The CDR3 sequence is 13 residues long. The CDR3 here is CASSLEWGVGYTF. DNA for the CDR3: TGTGCCAGCAGCTTAGAGTGGGGAGTTGGCTACACCTTC.

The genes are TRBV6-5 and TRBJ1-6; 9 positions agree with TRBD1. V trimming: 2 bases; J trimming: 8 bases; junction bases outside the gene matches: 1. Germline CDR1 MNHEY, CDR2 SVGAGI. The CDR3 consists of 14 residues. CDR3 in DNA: TGTGCCAGCAGTTACGGGACAGGGTATTCACCCCTCCACTTT. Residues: CASSYGTGYSPLHF.

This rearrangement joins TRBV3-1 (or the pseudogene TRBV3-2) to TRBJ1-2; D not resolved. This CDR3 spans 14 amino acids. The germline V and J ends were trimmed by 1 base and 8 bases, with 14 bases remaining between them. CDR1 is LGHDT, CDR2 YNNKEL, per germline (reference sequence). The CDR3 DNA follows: TGTGCCAGCAGCCAAGCTACCGGTCTCGGGGGCTACACCTTC. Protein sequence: CASSQATGLGGYTF.

The CDR3 coding sequence is TGTGCCAGCAGCTTAACGCCCGAATCTGGCTACACCTTC. As protein: CASSLTPESGYTF. The chain couples TRBV7-9 to TRBJ1-2; no clear D gene. Trimming stripped 2 bases from V and 7 bases from J, with 11 bases between. This CDR3 has 13 amino acids. CDR1 is SEHNR and CDR2 is FQNEAQ in the germline V gene (reference sequence).

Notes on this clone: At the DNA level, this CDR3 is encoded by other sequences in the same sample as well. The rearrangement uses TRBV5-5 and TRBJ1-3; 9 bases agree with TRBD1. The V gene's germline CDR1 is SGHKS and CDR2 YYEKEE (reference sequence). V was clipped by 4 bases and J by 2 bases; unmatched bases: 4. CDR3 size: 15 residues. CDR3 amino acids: CASSRTGAAGNTIYF. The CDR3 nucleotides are TGTGCCAGCAGCCGGACAGGGGCTGCTGGAAACACCATATATTTT.

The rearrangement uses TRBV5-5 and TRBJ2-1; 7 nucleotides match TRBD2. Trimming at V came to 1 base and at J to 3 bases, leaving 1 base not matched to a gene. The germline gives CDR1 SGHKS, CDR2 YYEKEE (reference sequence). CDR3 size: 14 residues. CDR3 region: CASSLSGGYNEQFF. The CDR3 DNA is TGTGCCAGCAGCTTGTCGGGGGGCTACAATGAGCAGTTCTTC.

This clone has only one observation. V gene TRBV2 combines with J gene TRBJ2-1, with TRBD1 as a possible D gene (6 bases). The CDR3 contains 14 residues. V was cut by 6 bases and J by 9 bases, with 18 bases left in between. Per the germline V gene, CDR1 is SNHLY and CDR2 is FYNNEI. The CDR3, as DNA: TGTGCCAGCAGCGGACATGGGATAGGGGGTGAGCAGTTCTTC. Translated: CASSGHGIGGEQFF.

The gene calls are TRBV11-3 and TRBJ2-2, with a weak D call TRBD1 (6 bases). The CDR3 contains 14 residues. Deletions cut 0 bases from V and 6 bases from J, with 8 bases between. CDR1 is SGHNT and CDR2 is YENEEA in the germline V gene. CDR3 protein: CASSLDRGSGELFF. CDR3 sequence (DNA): TGTGCCAGCAGCTTAGACAGGGGTTCCGGGGAGCTGTTTTTT.

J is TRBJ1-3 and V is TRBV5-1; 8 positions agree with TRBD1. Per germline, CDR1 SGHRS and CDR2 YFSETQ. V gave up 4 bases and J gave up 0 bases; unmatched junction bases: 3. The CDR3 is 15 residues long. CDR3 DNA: TGCGCCAGCAGCCGGGACAGGAGCTCTGGAAACACCATATATTTT. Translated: CASSRDRSSGNTIYF.

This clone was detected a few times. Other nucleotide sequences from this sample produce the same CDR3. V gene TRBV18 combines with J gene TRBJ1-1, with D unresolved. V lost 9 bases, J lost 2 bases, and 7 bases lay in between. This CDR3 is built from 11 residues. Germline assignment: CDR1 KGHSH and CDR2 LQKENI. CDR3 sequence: CASSLNTEAFF. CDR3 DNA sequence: TGTGCCAGTTCCCTAAACACTGAAGCTTTCTTT.

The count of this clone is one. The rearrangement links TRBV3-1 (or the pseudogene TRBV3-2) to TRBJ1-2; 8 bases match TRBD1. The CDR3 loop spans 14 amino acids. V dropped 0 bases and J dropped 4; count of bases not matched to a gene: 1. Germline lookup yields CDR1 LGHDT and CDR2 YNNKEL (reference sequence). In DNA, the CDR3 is TGTGCCAGCAGCCAAGATGACAGGGGCTATGGCTACACCTTC. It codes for CASSQDDRGYGYTF.